This TCR beta chain was sequenced for a study of post-analysis software for immune sequencing data. Study conclusions and caveats: Controls significantly exceeded multiple sclerosis patients in normalized Chao1 diversity.

The CDR3 is 14 amino acids. Between the trimmed V and J ends, which lost 7 bases and 1 base, there was a span of 13 bases. CDR1 LNHDA and CDR2 SQIVND come from the germline V gene (reference sequence). cDNA libraries of TCR beta carried unique molecular identifiers. MiXCR, run by TCRdb on the PCR reads, gives a single entry per CDR3 protein. The sample shows 150,000 or so distinct CDR3 sequences, around 34% of them seen only once. This clonotype occurred a few times. Antigen: not known. This sample comprised blood, obtained after autologous hematopoietic stem cell transplantation. The clonotype comes from a girl aged 10-17 years with multiple sclerosis. This sequence joins TRBV19 and TRBJ1-2; weak D call: TRBD1 (6 bases). The CDR3 is CASTPTGFNYGYTF. In DNA form, the CDR3 reads TGTGCCAGTACCCCGACAGGTTTTAACTATGGCTACACCTTC. Full variable domain (missing parts from reference TRBV19 and TRBJ1-2): DGGITQSPKYLFRKEGQNVTLSCEQNLNHDAMYWYRQDPGQGLRLIYYSQIVNDFQKGDIAEGYSVSREKKESFPLTVTSAQKNPTAFYLCASTPTGFNYGYTFGSGTRLTVV.